The 30 T cell receptor beta chains given below trace back to one sample, sequenced in a study of T-cell reconstitution after alpha-beta-depleted transplantation in children. Unique molecular identifiers were incorporated into the prepared TCRbeta library. TCRdb itself ran the PCR reads through MiXCR, one entry per CDR3 protein. Among 100,000 to 130,000 distinct CDR3 sequences listed, approximately 6% were seen once. The material sequenced was PBMCs, mostly from graft donor cells, taken 360 days after TCRalphabeta/CD19-depleted stem cell transplant. The receptor set was obtained from a male patient between 2 and 10 years old who had a stem cell transplant for acute lymphoblastic leukemia, so the T cells may come from the graft donor.

This clonotype has ten or more counts. The genes are TRBV5-1 and TRBJ2-7; 8 bases line up with TRBD1. The junction had 4 bases not matched to a gene; V was cut back by 2 bases and J by 9 bases. The CDR3 consists of 12 residues. CDR1 is SGHRS, CDR2 YFSETQ, per germline. The CDR3 DNA sequence: TGCGCCAGCAGCTTTGGACAGGGCGGGCAGTACTTC. Translated, it gives CASSFGQGGQYF.

This clonotype was observed many times. This chain connects TRBV27 to TRBJ2-7; 9 nucleotides match TRBD1. The ends lost 5 bases at V and 4 bases at J; junction bases unmatched: 6. The CDR3 contains 14 residues. Germline V gene sequence: CDR1 MNHEY, CDR2 SMNVEV (reference sequence). CDR3 nucleotides: TGTGCCAGCAGTCTGGGGGACAGGGTTTACGAGCAGTACTTC. Translating gives CASSLGDRVYEQYF.

This clonotype was found a few times. The J gene is TRBJ2-1, the V gene TRBV27; 12 bases map to TRBD1. Germline V CDR1 and CDR2: MNHEY, SMNVEV (reference sequence). V shed 2 bases, J shed 9 bases, and the junction held 5 bases outside the gene matches. The CDR3 has 15 amino acids. The CDR3 DNA sequence: TGTGCCAGCAGTTTACAGGGACAGGGGGCCCTTGAGCAGTTCTTC. The encoded protein is CASSLQGQGALEQFF.

The chain carries TRBV2 and TRBJ2-7; D possibly uses TRBD1 or TRBD2 (5 bases each). The CDR3 runs to 12 residues. V lost 8 bases, J lost 4 bases, and 12 bases lay in between. The germline gives CDR1 SNHLY, CDR2 FYNNEI. The CDR3 sequence: CASGAGLYEQYF. In DNA form, the CDR3 reads TGTGCCAGCGGGGCGGGTCTGTACGAGCAGTACTTC. Supplemented by reference TRBV2 and TRBJ2-7, the full variable domain reads EPEVTQTPSHQVTQMGQEVILRCVPISNHLYFYWYRQILGQKVEFLVSFYNNEISEKSEIFDDQFSVERPDGSNFTLKIRSTKLEDSAMYFCASGAGLYEQYFGPGTRLTVT.

This clonotype has a count of ten or more. The rearrangement links TRBV6-5 to TRBJ2-4, with D perhaps matching TRBD1 (6 bases). V gave up 0 bases and J gave up 2 bases, with 20 bases separating them. Germline V gene data show CDR1 as MNHEY and CDR2 as SVGAGI. CDR3 length equals 19 residues. The CDR3 protein is CASSYSTGRIGQTKNIQYF. The CDR3 DNA is TGTGCCAGCAGTTACTCGACCGGTCGTATCGGACAGACCAAAAACATTCAGTACTTC.

There are many counts of this clonotype. The chain employs TRBV3-1 and TRBJ2-5; D is ambiguous. CDR1 is LGHDT and CDR2 is YNNKEL in the germline V gene (reference sequence). Trimming took 0 bases from V and 5 from J, leaving 4 bases between them. The CDR3 has 12 residues. CDR3 in amino acids: CASSQDLETQYF. Here the CDR3 DNA reads TGTGCCAGCAGCCAAGATCTGGAGACCCAGTACTTC.

This clonotype was observed many times. This chain joins TRBV5-1 and TRBJ2-7, with D unresolved. Germline values: CDR1 SGHRS, CDR2 YFSETQ. The CDR3 has 14 residues. V lost 3 bases, J lost 7 bases, and 17 bases lay in between. CDR3 amino acids: CASSSKGLKWEQYF. The CDR3 DNA follows: TGCGCCAGCAGCTCGAAGGGCCTCAAATGGGAGCAGTACTTC.

The sample holds a few counts of this clonotype. The V and J genes are TRBV27 and TRBJ2-7; D is tentatively TRBD1 or TRBD2 (5 bases each). Germline CDR1 and CDR2: MNHEY and SMNVEV (reference sequence). The CDR3 consists of 15 residues. Between the trimmed V and J ends, which lost 4 bases and 3 bases, there was a span of 16 bases. CDR3 protein: CASSSNGAAYYEQYF. The DNA of the CDR3 is TGTGCCAGCAGTTCGAACGGGGCTGCGTACTACGAGCAGTACTTC.

This clonotype was observed a handful of times. This chain connects TRBV27 to TRBJ2-4, with D perhaps TRBD1 (5 bases). Trimming left V 6 bases short and J 6 bases short, with 9 bases between. From germline, CDR1 is MNHEY and CDR2 SMNVEV (reference sequence). This CDR3 comprises 12 residues. The CDR3 here is CASRGPGNIQYF. In DNA, the CDR3 is TGTGCCAGCAGGGGGCCGGGAAACATTCAGTACTTC.

Only a few counts were recorded for this clonotype. J is TRBJ2-7 and V is TRBV20-1; D may be TRBD1 (7 bases). CDR1 and CDR2 from the germline V gene are DFQATT and SNEGSKA (reference sequence). CDR3 size: 14 residues. With 8 bases removed from V and 4 bases from J, the gap between germline ends came to 21 bases. The CDR3 loop reads CSSIGPRGRYEQYF. The CDR3 DNA sequence: TGCAGTTCCATTGGTCCCAGGGGGAGGTACGAGCAGTACTTC.

The V call is TRBV20-1, the J call TRBJ1-1; no reliable D call. Germline V CDR1 and CDR2: DFQATT, SNEGSKA (reference sequence). This CDR3 contains 14 residues. Trimming pared 1 base from V and 4 bases from J, leaving 13 bases between. The CDR3 sequence is CSARGLGLGTEAFF. The CDR3 bases are TGCAGTGCTAGAGGCCTGGGGTTGGGCACTGAAGCTTTCTTT.

There are many counts of this clonotype. CDR3 sequence: CASSSGRADTQYF. DNA for the CDR3: TGTGCCAGCAGTTCCGGCAGGGCCGATACGCAGTATTTT. The V and J genes are TRBV2 and TRBJ2-3, with a possible D match to TRBD1 (5 bases). The germline gives CDR1 SNHLY, CDR2 FYNNEI. Deletions cut 5 bases from V and 6 bases from J, with 12 bases between. The CDR3 contains 13 residues. The variable domain in full, completed from reference TRBV2 and TRBJ2-3, reads EPEVTQTPSHQVTQMGQEVILRCVPISNHLYFYWYRQILGQKVEFLVSFYNNEISEKSEIFDDQFSVERPDGSNFTLKIRSTKLEDSAMYFCASSSGRADTQYFGPGTRLTVL.

The sample holds many counts of this clonotype. This chain links TRBV29-1 with TRBJ1-1; D is perhaps TRBD1 (6 bases). Germline CDR1 is SQVTM and CDR2 is ANQGSEA. Deletions cut 2 bases from V and 3 bases from J, with 10 bases between. This CDR3 has 13 amino acids. This CDR3 reads CSVESGEDTEAFF. In DNA form, the CDR3 reads TGCAGCGTTGAATCAGGGGAGGACACTGAAGCTTTCTTT.

The rearrangement uses TRBV4-3 and TRBJ1-6, with 7 bases lining up with TRBD1. CDR3 size: 15 residues. CDR1 is LGHNA and CDR2 is YSLEER in the germline V gene. The trim removed 0 bases at V and 10 bases at J, leaving 6 bases unmatched. In DNA, the CDR3 is TGCGCCAGCAGCCAAGAAGGGGGCGGGGGCTCACCCCTCCACTTT. Translating gives CASSQEGGGGSPLHF.

V and J are TRBV6-5 and TRBJ2-6, with D possibly being TRBD1 or TRBD2 (5 bases each). Per the germline V gene, CDR1 is MNHEY and CDR2 is SVGAGI. Deletions cut 0 bases from V and 0 bases from J, with 6 bases between. CDR3 size: 16 residues. The CDR3 reads CASSYSRGSGANVLTF. CDR3 sequence (DNA): TGTGCCAGCAGTTACTCGAGGGGCTCTGGGGCCAACGTCCTGACTTTC.

This clonotype turned up a few times. This rearrangement joins TRBV7-9 to TRBJ2-1; D gene ambiguous. Trimming pared 2 bases from V and 4 bases from J, leaving 6 bases between. Looked up from germline, CDR1 is SEHNR and CDR2 is FQNEAQ (reference sequence). The CDR3 length is 13 residues. The CDR3 protein is CASSLLLYNEQFF. The CDR3 DNA sequence: TGTGCCAGCAGCTTACTTCTGTACAATGAGCAGTTCTTC.

The table lists this clonotype with many counts. This chain joins TRBV20-1 and TRBJ2-1; D is perhaps TRBD1 (5 bases). Per germline, CDR1 DFQATT and CDR2 SNEGSKA (reference sequence). V was pared by 5 bases and J by 7 bases, with 15 bases between. This CDR3 spans 13 amino acids. CDR3 protein: CSAPTTAMNEQFF. In DNA, the CDR3 is TGCAGTGCTCCTACGACAGCCATGAATGAGCAGTTCTTC.

In its sample, this clonotype was seen many times. The V gene is TRBV20-1, the J gene TRBJ2-4; maybe TRBD1 (5 bases). Trimming stripped 8 bases from V and 0 bases from J, with 17 bases between. CDR1 and CDR2 (germline): DFQATT, SNEGSKA (reference sequence). The CDR3 is 15 amino acids. The CDR3 protein is CSTAGHPLAKNIQYF. The CDR3 DNA reads TGCAGTACCGCCGGACACCCACTAGCCAAAAACATTCAGTACTTC.

In its sample, this clonotype was seen many times. The chain carries TRBV6-6 and TRBJ2-5, with D perhaps matching TRBD2 (5 bases). The CDR3 spans 12 residues. CDR1 is MNHNY, CDR2 SVGAGI, per germline (reference sequence). The V and J ends lost 8 bases and 5 bases respectively, with 12 bases between them. CDR3 DNA sequence: TGTGCCAGCTCCCGGGGTAGGGAGACCCAGTACTTC. Its translation: CASSRGRETQYF.

This clonotype appeared many times. The chain couples TRBV4-3 to TRBJ2-1, with 8 positions matching TRBD2. The CDR3 is made up of 18 amino acids. Germline CDR1 is LGHNA and CDR2 is YSLEER. Losses at the gene ends were 0 bases for V and 7 bases for J; bases not matched to a gene: 14. The CDR3 loop is CASSQDLIAGKGKNEQFF. CDR3 bases: TGCGCCAGCAGCCAAGATCTGATAGCGGGGAAGGGTAAGAATGAGCAGTTCTTC.

This clonotype was seen at least ten times. The V gene is TRBV6-2 or TRBV6-3, the J gene TRBJ2-1, with a possible D match to TRBD2 (5 bases). Trimming removed 2 bases from V and 2 bases from J, with 10 bases in between. CDR1 and CDR2 (germline): MNHEY, SVGEGT. This CDR3 has 15 residues. This CDR3 reads CASSYADSAYNEQFF. CDR3 nucleotides: TGTGCCAGCAGTTACGCGGACTCGGCCTACAATGAGCAGTTCTTC.

In its sample, this clonotype was seen many times. The chain joins TRBV2 to TRBJ2-4, with a weak D call TRBD2 (7 bases). The V and J ends lost 4 bases and 2 bases respectively, with 15 bases between them. Germline lookup yields CDR1 SNHLY and CDR2 FYNNEI. The CDR3 sequence is 16 residues long. The CDR3 protein is CASSGSGGRSKNIQYF. CDR3 in DNA: TGTGCCAGCAGTGGATCGGGGGGCCGTTCCAAAAACATTCAGTACTTC.

This clonotype was counted at least ten times. V gene TRBV20-1 combines with J gene TRBJ2-6; a weak D match, TRBD1 (5 bases). In germline, CDR1 is DFQATT, CDR2 SNEGSKA (reference sequence). Trimming pared 6 bases from V and 2 bases from J, leaving 17 bases between. The CDR3 consists of 16 residues. The CDR3 DNA sequence: TGCAGTGCCGCTGATAGGGGCGAGGCTGGGGCCAACGTCCTGACTTTC. Encoded protein: CSAADRGEAGANVLTF.

This clonotype was counted only a few times. The V and J genes are TRBV27 and TRBJ2-1; D is possibly TRBD1 or TRBD2 (6 bases each). Per the germline V gene, CDR1 is MNHEY and CDR2 is SMNVEV (reference sequence). The germline V and J ends were trimmed by 5 bases and 9 bases, with 17 bases remaining between them. The CDR3 covers 14 residues. CDR3: CASSRPGGRSEQFF. CDR3 nucleotide sequence: TGTGCCAGCAGTCGTCCCGGGGGCCGGAGTGAGCAGTTCTTC.

The V call is TRBV6-5, the J call TRBJ1-5, with D tentatively TRBD1 (6 bases). The CDR3 consists of 12 residues. Trimming cost V 6 bases and J 7 bases, with 10 bases left between them. The germline CDR1 and CDR2 sequences are MNHEY and SVGAGI. As DNA, the CDR3 is TGTGCCAGCAGGTCCGGGACACAGCCCCAGCATTTT. Translating it yields CASRSGTQPQHF.

This clonotype was observed at least ten times. The V gene is TRBV7-9, the J gene TRBJ2-1, with D perhaps matching TRBD1 (6 bases). Trimming shortened V by 5 bases and J by 9 bases, and 14 bases separated the two germline ends. The CDR3 extends over 13 amino acids. CDR1 and CDR2 (germline): SEHNR, FQNEAQ (reference sequence). This CDR3 is CASSGDRFFEQFF. For the CDR3, the DNA is TGTGCCAGCAGCGGTGACAGGTTCTTTGAGCAGTTCTTC.

This clonotype was observed a handful of times. This rearrangement joins TRBV10-3 to TRBJ1-5; maybe TRBD1 (6 bases). Germline V CDR1 and CDR2: ENHRY, SYGVKD. The V end was cut by 8 bases, the J end by 4 bases, with 9 bases between. CDR3 length: 12 amino acids. Written as DNA, the CDR3 is TGTGCCATCGCAGGGGTGAATCAGCCCCAGCATTTT. Translating it yields CAIAGVNQPQHF.

This clonotype was seen ten or more times. The chain combines TRBV4-3 with TRBJ2-2; D is unclear. The CDR3 loop spans 13 amino acids. Germline V lookup: CDR1 LGHNA, CDR2 YSLEER. The V end lost 3 bases, the J end lost 6 bases, and 8 bases lay between the germline ends. CDR3 sequence reads: CASSHRGAGELFF. The CDR3 bases are TGCGCCAGCAGCCATCGTGGGGCCGGGGAGCTGTTTTTT.

The rearrangement links TRBV11-2 to TRBJ1-2; D is ambiguous. V dropped 0 bases and J dropped 7 bases, with 12 bases sitting between them. The germline V gene has CDR1 SGHAT and CDR2 FQNNGV. The CDR3 contains 14 residues. CDR3 sequence reads: CASSLDVGMGGYTF. CDR3 sequence (DNA): TGTGCCAGCAGCTTAGACGTGGGGATGGGTGGCTACACCTTC.

The chain has TRBV18 and TRBJ1-2; 7 bases fit TRBD1. This CDR3 is built from 15 residues. Per germline, CDR1 KGHSH and CDR2 LQKENI. J was trimmed by 0 bases and V by 3 bases; bases with no gene match: 4. CDR3 protein: CASSPTGFTNYGYTF. The CDR3 nucleotides are TGTGCCAGCTCACCGACAGGGTTCACTAACTATGGCTACACCTTC.